Listed here are 5 T cell receptor beta chains from one sample, sequenced in a study of vaccination effects on CD4 cells after COVID-19. Repertoires were generated with immunoSEQ multiplex PCR, while TCRdb's copy carries only in-frame clones and drops some. The profile covers about 38,000 clones, with just under 85% appearing a single time and roughly 2% taken by the ten largest. Peptide-pool stimulation followed by sequencing identified expanded antigen-specific CD4+ clonotypes in the ViraFEST assay. Once cultured for under 11 days, the cells underwent separation to obtain CD4+ T cells. Everyone in the study got two shots of either the BNT162b2 or mRNA-1273 vaccine. Which antigens these TCRs recognize remains unknown. The input for sequencing was CD4+ T cells from PBMCs cultured with HCoV-NL63 spike peptides, taken after COVID-19 vaccination. These receptor sequences come from a human donor who received a COVID-19 vaccine. Some clones in this sample may be carry-over from other donors' samples.

The gene calls are TRBV3-1 (or the pseudogene TRBV3-2) and TRBJ2-5; TRBD1 aligns across 7 bases. The CDR3 consists of 14 residues. V lost 1 base to trimming and J lost 4 bases; unmatched junction nucleotides: 3. Germline assignment: CDR1 LGHDT and CDR2 YNNKEL (reference sequence). CDR3 sequence reads: CASSQVSGGETQYF. CDR3 in DNA: TGTGCCAGCAGCCAAGTGTCAGGGGGAGAGACCCAGTACTTC.

The chain combines TRBV6-5 with TRBJ1-1; the D is unclear. Germline CDR1 and CDR2: MNHEY and SVGAGI. This CDR3 region has 13 residues. Trimming removed 6 bases at V and 3 bases at J, with 11 bases between. CDR3 DNA: TGTGCCAGCAGCCGCAAGAGACACACTGAAGCTTTCTTT. Its protein is CASSRKRHTEAFF.

The chain carries TRBV6-1 and TRBJ1-2, with D perhaps matching TRBD1 (6 bases). In germline, CDR1 is MNHNS, CDR2 SASEGT. The ends were cut back, 2 bases at V and 4 bases at J, with 14 bases in the middle. The CDR3 is 15 amino acids. CDR3 bases: TGTGCCAGCAGTGAATCGACAGGCTTTGGCTATGGCTACACCTTC. Encoded protein: CASSESTGFGYGYTF.

This rearrangement joins TRBV3-1 (or the pseudogene TRBV3-2) to TRBJ1-6; TRBD1 aligns across 8 bases. There are 13 residues in the CDR3. The ends lost 6 bases at V and 9 bases at J; junction bases unmatched: 4. CDR1 is LGHDT and CDR2 is YNNKEL in the germline V gene (reference sequence). In DNA form, the CDR3 reads TGTGCCAGCAGTCTCGACAGGGGTTCACCCCTCCACTTT. This encodes CASSLDRGSPLHF.

This rearrangement joins TRBV6-5 to TRBJ1-6; D gene unclear. Trimming took 0 bases from V and 7 from J, leaving 13 bases between them. CDR1 is MNHEY, CDR2 SVGAGI, per germline. This CDR3 has 16 amino acids. The CDR3 coding sequence is TGTGCCAGCAGTTACTCGAGGGCAGCTCGCAATTCACCCCTCCACTTT. This encodes CASSYSRAARNSPLHF.